These 32 T cell receptor beta chains were all obtained from the same sample, sequenced in a study of T cell changes during pregnancy in multiple sclerosis. The repertoire was sequenced with immunoSEQ multiplex PCR; TCRdb's copy has only in-frame clones and lacks some. The sample lists approximately 70,000 clones, around 90% seen once, with roughly 1.3% in the top ten. Material: peripheral blood, obtained in the second trimester of pregnancy. The receptors shown here come from a female donor in good health, enrolled as a control in a pregnancy study.

V is TRBV6-1 and J is TRBJ2-5; 8 bases are shared with TRBD1. CDR3 length: 15 amino acids. Per germline, CDR1 MNHNS and CDR2 SASEGT. V was clipped by 3 bases and J by 5 bases; unmatched bases: 8. The CDR3 sequence is CASSDGQGGSETQYF. In DNA, the CDR3 is TGTGCCAGCAGTGATGGACAGGGCGGCTCCGAGACCCAGTACTTC.

This sequence joins TRBV6-1 and TRBJ1-2; D is unclear. The CDR3 runs to 13 residues. Trimming removed 2 bases at V and 3 bases at J, with 7 bases between. Germline V gene lookup returns CDR1 MNHNS and CDR2 SASEGT. CDR3 coding DNA: TGTGCCAGCAGTGAAATGGAGTACTATGGCTACACCTTC. Amino acid sequence: CASSEMEYYGYTF.

The chain couples TRBV6-1 to TRBJ2-3; 10 bases are shared with TRBD2. Germline V lookup: CDR1 MNHNS, CDR2 SASEGT. V was pared by 4 bases and J by 1 base, with 8 bases of the junction left unmatched. The CDR3 consists of 17 residues. CDR3 sequence: CASSVLAGVLGTDTQYF. In nucleotides, the CDR3 is TGTGCCAGCAGTGTGCTAGCGGGAGTACTTGGCACAGATACGCAGTATTTT.

The genes are TRBV7-9 and TRBJ2-1; D is undetermined. Trimming removed 4 bases from V and 9 bases from J, with 4 bases in between. Germline CDR1 reads SEHNR; CDR2 reads FQNEAQ (reference sequence). The CDR3 is made up of 10 amino acids. In DNA, the CDR3 is TGTGCCAGCAGCTCCGGTGAGCAGTTCTTC. Amino acids: CASSSGEQFF.

This chain uses TRBV5-5 with TRBJ2-4, with D uncertain. This CDR3 spans 14 amino acids. CDR1 is SGHKS, CDR2 YYEKEE, per germline (reference sequence). Trimming left V 4 bases short and J 7 bases short, with 15 bases between. The CDR3: CASSPSILVNIQYF. In DNA form, the CDR3 reads TGTGCCAGCAGCCCCAGCATCCTAGTCAACATTCAGTACTTC.

The rearrangement joins TRBV6-5 to TRBJ1-6, with 8 positions matching TRBD1. This CDR3 comprises 14 residues. Germline lookup yields CDR1 MNHEY and CDR2 SVGAGI. V lost 8 bases, J lost 10 bases, and 10 bases stayed unmatched. As DNA, the CDR3 is TGTGCCAGCTCTTCCGGACAGGGAGGATCACCCCTCCACTTT. Translated: CASSSGQGGSPLHF.

V and J are TRBV5-5 and TRBJ1-6; a weak D match, TRBD1 (5 bases). V was trimmed by 0 bases and J by 0 bases, leaving 19 bases between them. The CDR3 is 20 residues long. Germline V lookup: CDR1 SGHKS, CDR2 YYEKEE (reference sequence). The CDR3 reads CASSLAGRATDSSYNSPLHF. The CDR3, as DNA: TGTGCCAGCAGCTTGGCCGGCAGGGCCACCGATAGCTCCTATAATTCACCCCTCCACTTT.

The rearrangement joins TRBV7-3 to TRBJ2-1; 11 bases align to TRBD1. V gave up 6 bases and J gave up 4 bases; unmatched junction bases: 5. Germline V gene data show CDR1 as SGHTA and CDR2 as FQGTGA. The CDR3 length is 15 residues. CDR3 nucleotide sequence: TGTGCCAGCAGTTTGGGACAGGGGGGATACAATGAGCAGTTCTTC. It codes for CASSLGQGGYNEQFF.

This chain connects TRBV5-4 to TRBJ1-4; D is possibly TRBD1 (5 bases). Germline V gene sequence: CDR1 SGHNT, CDR2 YYREEE (reference sequence). The V end was cut by 4 bases, the J end by 5 bases, with 9 bases between. The CDR3 runs 13 residues. DNA for the CDR3: TGTGCCAGCAGCCCGCAGGGAAATGAAAAACTGTTTTTT. It yields the protein CASSPQGNEKLFF.

The V and J genes are TRBV18 and TRBJ1-5; D perhaps matches TRBD1 (6 bases). Trimming shortened V by 6 bases and J by 5 bases, and 14 bases separated the two germline ends. The CDR3 runs 14 residues. The germline V gene has CDR1 KGHSH and CDR2 LQKENI. The CDR3 DNA is TGTGCCAGCTCGGGCTTACAGGGAGATCAGCCCCAGCATTTT. The encoded protein is CASSGLQGDQPQHF.

The chain recombines TRBV15 with TRBJ2-7, with 8 bases aligning to TRBD1. The CDR3 loop spans 17 amino acids. The germline V gene encodes CDR1 LNHNV and CDR2 YYDKDF (reference sequence). V gave up 0 bases and J gave up 4 bases; unmatched junction bases: 11. The CDR3 region is CATSREYRAGGIYEQYF. In nucleotides, the CDR3 is TGTGCCACCAGCAGAGAATACCGGGCAGGGGGCATTTACGAGCAGTACTTC.

The chain uses TRBV2 and TRBJ2-3; 8 bases are a match to TRBD1. J lost 3 bases, V lost 8 bases, and 10 bases had no gene match. Looked up from germline, CDR1 is SNHLY and CDR2 is FYNNEI. CDR3 length: 15 residues. The CDR3 DNA is TGTGCCAGCGCCGGACAGGGAGGCCGGACAGATACGCAGTATTTT. It encodes CASAGQGGRTDTQYF.

This rearrangement joins TRBV6-5 to TRBJ2-1; tentatively, D is TRBD2 (6 bases). Germline V gene lookup returns CDR1 MNHEY and CDR2 SVGAGI. The CDR3 has 15 amino acids. V lost 3 bases and J 0 bases, leaving 9 bases between the germline ends. The CDR3 sequence: CASSYGGSSYNEQFF. For the CDR3, the DNA is TGTGCCAGCAGTTATGGAGGGAGCTCCTACAATGAGCAGTTCTTC.

This chain links TRBV7-8 with TRBJ2-1, with 12 bases that match TRBD2. Trimming at V came to 1 base and at J to 10 bases, leaving 5 bases not matched to a gene. From germline, CDR1 is SGHVS and CDR2 FQNEAQ. The CDR3 is 15 amino acids. As DNA, the CDR3 is TGTGCCAGCAGCTTAGGGACTAGCGGGAACGGAGAGCAGTTCTTC. This sequence encodes CASSLGTSGNGEQFF.

V and J are TRBV18 and TRBJ1-6, with D unclear. CDR3 size: 13 residues. The V end was cut by 9 bases, the J end by 0 bases, with 6 bases between. Germline values: CDR1 KGHSH, CDR2 LQKENI. The CDR3 DNA is TGTGCCAGGCCGAGCTCCTATAATTCACCCCTCCACTTT. Translating it yields CARPSSYNSPLHF.

The chain carries TRBV5-1 and TRBJ2-1; 12 bases align to TRBD2. The V segment lost 4 bases and the J segment 6 bases; nucleotides outside the gene matches: 5. Germline assignment: CDR1 SGHRS and CDR2 YFSETQ. The CDR3 has 15 amino acids. In DNA form, the CDR3 reads TGCGCCAGCAGCCTTAGACTAGCGGGAGTCAATGAGCAGTTCTTC. Amino acids: CASSLRLAGVNEQFF.

V is TRBV7-2 and J is TRBJ2-7; no reliable D call. Per the germline V gene, CDR1 is SGHTA and CDR2 is FQGNSA. Trimming cost V 2 bases and J 4 bases, with 6 bases left between them. CDR3 length: 12 residues. In DNA form, the CDR3 reads TGTGCCAGCAGCTTATACTGGTACGAGCAGTACTTC. Translated, it gives CASSLYWYEQYF.

J is TRBJ2-1 and V is TRBV2; TRBD1 matches 7 bases. Germline lookup yields CDR1 SNHLY and CDR2 FYNNEI. This CDR3 region has 14 residues. The trim removed 7 bases at V and 8 bases at J, leaving 11 bases unmatched. The CDR3 coding sequence is TGTGCCAGCACCCAGGACAGGATTGGCGATGAGCAGTTCTTC. Its translation is CASTQDRIGDEQFF.

The rearrangement uses TRBV25-1 and TRBJ2-2; a weak D match, TRBD2 (6 bases). CDR1 is MGHDK, CDR2 SYGVNS, per germline. The CDR3 consists of 14 residues. The V gene lost 6 bases and the J gene lost 6 bases, with 14 bases spanning the gap. The CDR3 spells CASSPPGDSGELFF. CDR3 coding DNA: TGTGCCAGCAGCCCACCGGGAGATTCCGGGGAGCTGTTTTTT.

The V and J genes are TRBV7-9 and TRBJ1-5; 9 nucleotides align to TRBD1. Germline V gene data show CDR1 as SEHNR and CDR2 as FQNEAQ (reference sequence). J lost 4 bases, V lost 1 base, and 2 bases had no gene match. The CDR3 totals 15 residues. CDR3 DNA: TGTGCCAGCAGCTTAGGGACAGGGGTTAATCAGCCCCAGCATTTT. This translates into CASSLGTGVNQPQHF.

The chain has TRBV9 and TRBJ1-1; maybe TRBD1 (5 bases). CDR3 length equals 16 residues. The germline V and J ends were trimmed by 0 bases and 0 bases, with 12 bases remaining between them. Looked up from germline, CDR1 is SGDLS and CDR2 is YYNGEE. The CDR3 spells CASSVEVDTLNTEAFF. As DNA, the CDR3 is TGTGCCAGCAGCGTAGAGGTGGACACACTGAACACTGAAGCTTTCTTT.

This chain joins TRBV4-1 and TRBJ2-7, with a weak D call TRBD2 (6 bases). Trimming removed 3 bases at V and 0 bases at J, with 24 bases between. The germline CDR1 and CDR2 sequences are MGHRA and YSYEKL. The CDR3 runs to 19 residues. CDR3 region: CASSQMAFVGGTSSYEQYF. CDR3 bases: TGCGCCAGCAGCCAGATGGCGTTTGTGGGCGGGACCAGCTCCTACGAGCAGTACTTC.

This clone has a single count. The V call is TRBV21-1, the J call TRBJ1-5; the DNA was not compared with TRBD1, the D call given in the table. TRBV21-1 is a pseudogene. The CDR3 contains 15 residues. The CDR3 is CASSKGCPGHQPQHF. The CDR3 bases are TGTGCCAGCAGCAAAGGGTGTCCAGGCCATCAGCCCCAGCATTTT.

This chain joins TRBV2 and TRBJ2-7; no clear D. Germline CDR1 is SNHLY and CDR2 is FYNNEI. The CDR3 consists of 14 residues. V dropped 7 bases and J dropped 8 bases, with 21 bases sitting between them. The CDR3 DNA follows: TGTGCCAGCACTCTCGAGAGTACGTTTTATAAGCAGTACTTC. Protein: CASTLESTFYKQYF.

The chain combines TRBV6-1 with TRBJ1-5, with a possible D match to TRBD1 (5 bases). The CDR3 runs to 14 residues. Germline V CDR1 and CDR2: MNHNS, SASEGT. Trimming shortened V by 4 bases and J by 1 base, and 8 bases separated the two germline ends. The CDR3 here is CASSARVSNQPQHF. In nucleotides, the CDR3 is TGTGCCAGCAGTGCCAGGGTAAGCAATCAGCCCCAGCATTTT.

The chain has TRBV28 and TRBJ1-3, with 7 nucleotides matching TRBD1. CDR1 is MDHEN, CDR2 SYDVKM, per germline. This CDR3 is built from 17 residues. V shed 7 bases, J shed 0 bases, and the junction held 12 bases outside the gene matches. DNA of the CDR3: TGTGCCAGCAACTCGGGACAGTCTTACTTCTCTGGAAACACCATATATTTT. This sequence encodes CASNSGQSYFSGNTIYF.

V gene TRBV28 combines with J gene TRBJ2-7, with a possible D match to TRBD2 (6 bases). The CDR3 is 14 amino acids. Germline CDR1 and CDR2: MDHEN and SYDVKM. V lost 9 bases and J 5 bases, leaving 20 bases between the germline ends. This CDR3 is CASCKAGPTHEQYF. CDR3 nucleotides: TGTGCCAGTTGTAAGGCGGGACCCACACACGAGCAGTACTTC.

This clone was counted a single time. The chain links TRBV5-1 to TRBJ1-2; D is unresolved. The CDR3 is 14 residues long. Germline V gives CDR1 SGHRS, CDR2 YFSETQ. Trimming removed 4 bases from V and 2 bases from J, with 12 bases in between. The CDR3 DNA sequence: TGCGCCAGCAGCCTTGGATCGGGGAACTATGGCTACACCTTC. Translated: CASSLGSGNYGYTF.

The chain combines TRBV7-9 with TRBJ2-3; 10 bases are a match to TRBD2. CDR1 is SEHNR, CDR2 FQNEAQ, per germline (reference sequence). Trimming at V came to 2 bases and at J to 3 bases, leaving 2 bases not matched to a gene. The CDR3 has 15 residues. Here the CDR3 DNA reads TGTGCCAGCAGCTTACGGACTAGCGGAACAGATACGCAGTATTTT. Its protein product is CASSLRTSGTDTQYF.

This sequence joins TRBV28 and TRBJ2-1; 8 nucleotides line up with TRBD1. Unmatched junction bases numbered 7, after V lost 5 bases and J lost 4 bases. Germline V CDR1 and CDR2: MDHEN, SYDVKM. CDR3 size: 15 residues. The CDR3 spells CASSVGQGGYNEQFF. The CDR3 DNA is TGTGCCAGCAGTGTAGGACAGGGAGGTTACAATGAGCAGTTCTTC.

This chain links TRBV30 with TRBJ1-5; 9 bases line up with TRBD1. CDR1 is GTSNPN, CDR2 SVGIG, per germline (reference sequence). The CDR3 extends over 13 amino acids. V trimming: 3 bases; J trimming: 7 bases; junction bases outside the gene matches: 4. The CDR3 DNA reads as TGTGCCTGGAGCCGGGACAGGGACCAGCCCCAGCATTTT. It encodes CAWSRDRDQPQHF.

The chain couples TRBV19 to TRBJ2-2, with no clear D. The CDR3 is 11 amino acids. The V and J ends lost 11 bases and 4 bases respectively, with 8 bases between them. Per germline, CDR1 LNHDA and CDR2 SQIVND (reference sequence). The CDR3 nucleotides read TGTGCCGGCGGATTCACCGGGGAGCTGTTTTTT. Amino acids: CAGGFTGELFF.